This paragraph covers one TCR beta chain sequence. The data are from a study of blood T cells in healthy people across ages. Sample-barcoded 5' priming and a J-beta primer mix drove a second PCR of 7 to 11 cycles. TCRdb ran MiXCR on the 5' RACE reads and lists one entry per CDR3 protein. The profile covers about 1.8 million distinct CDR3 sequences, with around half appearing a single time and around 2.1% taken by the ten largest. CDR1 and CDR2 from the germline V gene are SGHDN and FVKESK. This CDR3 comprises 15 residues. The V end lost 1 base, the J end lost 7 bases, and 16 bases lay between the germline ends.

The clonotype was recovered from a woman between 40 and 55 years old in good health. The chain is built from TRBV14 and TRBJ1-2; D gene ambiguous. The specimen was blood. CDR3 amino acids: CASSQARNPASGYTF. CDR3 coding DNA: TGTGCCAGCAGCCAAGCGCGAAACCCCGCTAGTGGCTACACCTTC.